The T cell receptor (beta chain) described here comes from a study of CD8 T cells in ankylosing spondylitis. The study's findings and limits: Seemingly characteristic of ankylosing spondylitis blood was a TCR beta motif consisting of several highly homologous variants. From matched ankylosing spondylitis synovial fluid, disease-linked clones were reportedly recovered at significantly enriched levels. The authors found the disease-linked clones to be CD8+ and relatively rare in peripheral blood.

Points on this clonotype: Antigen: not known.

Making use of molecular barcodes, quantitative 5'-RACE generated TCR beta libraries. TCRdb re-analysed the 5' RACE reads in MiXCR, keeping a single row per CDR3 protein. The repertoire includes roughly 140,000 distinct CDR3 sequences, around two fifths of them detected once, and 13% to 15% sits in the top ten. V was pared by 7 bases and J by 1 base, with 10 bases of the junction left unmatched. Looked up from germline, CDR1 is MNHEY and CDR2 is SVGAGI. The CDR3 sequence is 16 residues long. Sample: synovial fluid, either unsorted or a sorted T cell fraction (not recorded which). The chain is built from TRBV6-5 and TRBJ2-5, with 9 positions matching TRBD1. This clonotype originated in a male donor with ankylosing spondylitis. The CDR3, as DNA: TGTGCCAGCATTAAGGGGACAGGGAAAACCCAAGAGACCCAGTACTTC. Protein sequence: CASIKGTGKTQETQYF.